This T cell receptor beta chain was found in a study of T cells in Graves' hyperthyroidism and ophthalmopathy (dated by TCRdb to the late 2010s). In terms of the full investigation: Peripheral blood was collected at initial diagnosis, before any treatment. An independent validation cohort of around 19 hyperthyroidism patients and approximately 16 patients who later progressed to ophthalmopathy tested prospective prediction of ophthalmopathy. A discovery cohort of about a hundred patients, about 44 with Graves' ophthalmopathy and over 55 with stable Graves' hyperthyroidism, was used to find distinguishing TCR V-J signatures. The paper reports TCR Vbeta CDR3 sequencing of fewer than 150 peripheral blood samples: fewer than 50 ophthalmopathy, under 80 hyperthyroidism and around 17 progressor patients. Following sampling, methimazole starting at 30 mg daily was given to hyperthyroidism patients, and high-dose intravenous methylprednisolone was given to ophthalmopathy patients. In more than five Graves' hyperthyroidism patients, the study also compared T-cell repertoires from thyroid tissue with T-cell repertoires from blood. The 85 to 100 discovery patients were divided at random into training and test sets in a 7:3 ratio.

This clonotype was recorded at least ten times. Its antigen target is currently unknown. Per-base quality was not reported, and no clone a single base away is much larger than it. The TCR beta CDR3 regions were amplified from RNA transcripts. For the first round of RT-PCR on the TCR CDR3, the HTBI primer set was used together with the Qiagen OneStep RT-PCR kit. The libraries were constructed in a second round of multiplex PCR and then size-selected and purified. Sequencing of the libraries was done on an Illumina HiSeq2000 using paired-end 100 bp reads. The study's own analysis went as follows. SOAPnuke was used to process the raw data, throwing out any read that contained adapters or uncalled bases, had a mean Phred below 15, or lacked an exact constant-primer or identifier match. COPE v1.2.5 was used to merge high-quality paired reads, and clonotypes were defined as unique nucleotide sequences. MiTCR v1.1 was used to align clonotypes to the IMGT TRBV, TRBD and TRBJ reference segments. Only V-J combinations with frequency above 0.0001, covering 98% to 99.2% of repertoires, were analysed. The TCS score was defined as the ratio of F50 (clonal expansion) to E x V (chaos), calculated using BLOSUM62-based TCRdist between CDR3 peptides within each V-J. Welch's t-statistics and random forest reduced around 510 V-J features to 13, which were used in a naive Bayes classifier (R e1071). TCRdb applied fastp at Q25 and MiXCR to the public reads, then kept only in-frame beta chains. Each entry merges the rows of one CDR3 protein and shows their most common DNA and genes. TCRdb's processing, not the authors', yielded these V and J calls. Across this sample there are a few hundred thousand distinct CDR3 sequences, with under 15% seen only once. The top ten clonotypes cover about 30% of the sample.

Stable Graves' hyperthyroidism was defined as no progression to ophthalmopathy during 18 months of follow-up. Hyperthyroidism patients were aged 18 to 65 years and newly diagnosed, with disease duration of less than 2 months. Exclusion was applied to patients with uncontrolled infections, other autoimmune diseases, pregnancy or lactation. Diagnoses were established on the basis of clinical symptoms, serum thyroxine and TRAb, thyroid ultrasound, and orbital computed tomography. Ficoll-Paque density gradient centrifugation was used to isolate PBMCs from approximately 10 ml of fresh peripheral blood. Total RNA was extracted using Trizol reagent, and RNA quality was assessed on an Agilent 2100 Bioanalyzer. The CDR3 spans 15 residues, from the cysteine through the phenylalanine. Only the CDR3 DNA stays, 45 bases, in frame from base 1. V is cut by 0 bases and J by 3 bases, and the space between the germline ends is 11 bases. Based on the germline V gene, the CDR1 and CDR2 sequences are SGHTA and FQGNSA.

Summary of the overall study and its limitations: A model built on a 13 V-J signature distinguished ophthalmopathy from stable hyperthyroidism, reaching 85% to 90% sensitivity and about 81% specificity in cross-validation and 80%/75% in testing. In validation, the model predicted progression to ophthalmopathy a median of approximately 6.3 months before onset, with about 70% sensitivity and about 75% specificity. Most expanded thyroid clonotypes (frequency above 0.001) were also detected in blood, suggesting blood repertoires may reflect thyroid immune responses. Sample size was not statistically predetermined, and blinding of investigators to group allocation was not performed.

Sequencing input: blood. The sequence derives from a woman in her 30s with Graves' hyperthyroidism. The receptor chain draws on TRBV7-2 and TRBJ2-5, with no confident D gene call. The nucleotide sequence is TGTGCCAGCAGCTTAGCGGGGTCTGTTAAAGAGACCCAGTACTTC. Its protein product is CASSLAGSVKETQYF.